Here is one T cell receptor beta chain with its context. This sample was taken from a study of blood T cell repertoires in COVID-19. V lost 3 bases and J 6 bases, leaving 21 bases between the germline ends. Germline assignment: CDR1 DFQATT and CDR2 SNEGSKA (reference sequence). This CDR3 comprises 15 residues. The method was immunoSEQ multiplex PCR; TCRdb's version includes in-frame clones alone and lacks a portion of them. The table records about 200,000 clones, about 90% of them present only once. The TCR comes from a man younger than 45 who had recovered from COVID-19. Sequencing was performed on PBMCs or T cells enriched from blood (not recorded which). The V call is TRBV20-1, the J call TRBJ2-7; D possibly corresponds to TRBD2 (5 bases). DNA for the CDR3: TGCAGTGCTAGTAGTCCTCGTGGGAGTCCTTTCGAGCAGTACTTC. It translates to CSASSPRGSPFEQYF.